Each of the 24 T cell receptor beta chains below was sequenced from the same sample in a study of cytomegalovirus exposure and HLA in healthy donors. PCR primers comprised 60 Vbeta and 13 Jbeta primers. Using immunoSEQ multiplex PCR, the repertoire was profiled, and TCRdb retains in-frame clones only, with some absent. This table has about 190,000 clones, roughly four fifths appearing once. Specimen: PBMCs. The source of these receptors is a man aged 18 to 35 in good health and CMV-seronegative.

Turning to this clone: This sample also contains other DNA sequences that code for the same CDR3. The chain combines TRBV7-2 with TRBJ2-3; TRBD1 is a possible D gene (5 bases). The CDR3 consists of 15 residues. V lost 1 base and J lost 0, with 8 bases in between. The germline V gene encodes CDR1 SGHTA and CDR2 FQGNSA. Written as DNA, the CDR3 is TGTGCCAGCAGCTTAGTGGCAGGGAGCACAGATACGCAGTATTTT. Translated: CASSLVAGSTDTQYF.

V gene TRBV5-4 combines with J gene TRBJ2-1; 7 nucleotides align to TRBD1. Germline V gives CDR1 SGHNT, CDR2 YYREEE (reference sequence). CDR3 length: 16 amino acids. The trim removed 1 base at V and 3 bases at J, leaving 7 bases unmatched. CDR3 nucleotides: TGTGCCAGCAGCTTGAAGGGGGACAGCCTCTACAATGAGCAGTTCTTC. Protein: CASSLKGDSLYNEQFF.

The chain links TRBV5-4 to TRBJ2-3; 8 positions agree with TRBD2. V lost 0 bases to trimming and J lost 5 bases; unmatched junction nucleotides: 8. The CDR3 is 16 residues long. CDR1 is SGHNT, CDR2 YYREEE, per germline (reference sequence). The CDR3 sequence is CASSLVSAGAGDTQYF. DNA of the CDR3: TGTGCCAGCAGCTTGGTCTCAGCGGGAGCGGGAGATACGCAGTATTTT.

V is TRBV5-1 and J is TRBJ2-5; 9 positions agree with TRBD2. V shed 4 bases, J shed 4 bases, and the junction held 8 bases outside the gene matches. Germline V gene sequence: CDR1 SGHRS, CDR2 YFSETQ. The CDR3 is 15 residues long. The chain's CDR3 is CASSIGSGRRETQYF. In DNA form, the CDR3 reads TGCGCCAGCAGCATTGGTAGCGGGAGAAGAGAGACCCAGTACTTC.

This rearrangement joins TRBV6-1 to TRBJ1-4; D not resolved. Per germline, CDR1 MNHNS and CDR2 SASEGT. The V and J ends lost 6 bases and 5 bases respectively, with 16 bases between them. The CDR3 length is 15 residues. CDR3 sequence reads: CASSLLWGENEKLFF. For the CDR3, the DNA is TGTGCCAGCAGCCTCCTGTGGGGAGAGAATGAAAAACTGTTTTTT.

This chain uses TRBV4-2 with TRBJ2-1; possibly TRBD2 for D (5 bases). The CDR3 spans 15 residues. The ends were cut back, 0 bases at V and 10 bases at J, with 16 bases in the middle. The V gene's germline CDR1 is LGHNA and CDR2 YNFKEQ. The CDR3, as DNA: TGTGCCAGCAGCCAAGAGGGTCCTTGGCGAGGGGAGCAGTTCTTC. Its translation is CASSQEGPWRGEQFF.

The chain uses TRBV7-8 and TRBJ1-1; 9 positions match TRBD1. Germline values: CDR1 SGHVS, CDR2 FQNEAQ. The CDR3 is 14 amino acids. V was clipped by 3 bases and J by 5 bases; unmatched bases: 4. Here the CDR3 DNA reads TGTGCCAGCAGCTTGGGGACAGGGAGTACTGAAGCTTTCTTT. Its translation is CASSLGTGSTEAFF.

J is TRBJ2-1 and V is TRBV4-3; 9 bases line up with TRBD2. The ends lost 5 bases at V and 2 bases at J; junction bases unmatched: 13. The germline CDR1 and CDR2 sequences are LGHNA and YSLEER. The CDR3 is made up of 18 amino acids. CDR3 bases: TGCGCCAGCAGCTCCCGGCGAGGCGGGGGGGCTACCTACAATGAGCAGTTCTTC. It specifies CASSSRRGGGATYNEQFF.

The chain links TRBV11-1 to TRBJ1-5, with TRBD1 matching over 7 bases. CDR1 is SGHAT, CDR2 FQDESV, per germline (reference sequence). The CDR3 covers 15 residues. The V segment lost 5 bases and the J segment 0 bases; nucleotides outside the gene matches: 4. CDR3 amino acids: CASSPTGNSNQPQHF. CDR3 coding DNA: TGTGCCAGCAGCCCGACAGGGAATAGCAATCAGCCCCAGCATTTT.

The chain uses TRBV28 and TRBJ1-5; maybe TRBD1 (6 bases). The CDR3 runs to 14 residues. Trimming took off 3 bases at V and 4 bases at J, with 10 bases between the two ends. The germline V gene encodes CDR1 MDHEN and CDR2 SYDVKM. The CDR3 sequence is CASSLDRGNQPQHF. The CDR3 DNA follows: TGTGCCAGCAGTTTGGACAGAGGAAATCAGCCCCAGCATTTT.

This clone was counted between two and nine times. The chain uses TRBV4-3 and TRBJ1-4; maybe TRBD1 (6 bases). The germline V gene encodes CDR1 LGHNA and CDR2 YSLEER. The V gene lost 1 base and the J gene lost 7 bases, with 16 bases spanning the gap. The CDR3 contains 16 residues. The CDR3 sequence: CASSQGQGLGSEKLFF. The CDR3 DNA is TGCGCCAGCAGCCAAGGTCAGGGGTTGGGAAGTGAAAAACTGTTTTTT.

The rearrangement joins TRBV9 to TRBJ2-1, with 12 positions matching TRBD1. Losses at the gene ends were 0 bases for V and 7 bases for J; bases not matched to a gene: 2. Germline-derived CDR1 and CDR2 are SGDLS and YYNGEE. The CDR3 contains 15 residues. The CDR3 DNA reads as TGTGCCAGCAGCGTAGCGGGACAGGGGGCGAATGAGCAGTTCTTC. Translation gives CASSVAGQGANEQFF.

This clone was picked up a small number of times. This chain connects TRBV27 to TRBJ1-2, with TRBD1 identical over 11 bases. V lost 4 bases to trimming and J lost 3 bases; unmatched junction nucleotides: 4. CDR1 and CDR2 from the germline V gene are MNHEY and SMNVEV (reference sequence). The CDR3 contains 15 residues. The CDR3 coding sequence is TGTGCCAGCAGTTCCCGGGACAGGGGGTACTATGGCTACACCTTC. Encoded protein: CASSSRDRGYYGYTF.

The chain recombines TRBV2 with TRBJ2-2; no clear D. Between the trimmed V and J ends, which lost 1 base and 2 bases, there was a span of 8 bases. CDR3 length: 15 amino acids. CDR1 is SNHLY, CDR2 FYNNEI, per germline. The CDR3 protein is CASSEDWANTGELFF. The CDR3 nucleotides are TGTGCCAGCAGTGAAGACTGGGCCAACACCGGGGAGCTGTTTTTT.

The chain uses TRBV11-2 and TRBJ1-1; D not resolved. Looked up from germline, CDR1 is SGHAT and CDR2 is FQNNGV. This CDR3 is 12 amino acids long. Between the trimmed V and J ends, which lost 2 bases and 3 bases, there was a span of 4 bases. CDR3 residues: CASSLYDTEAFF. The CDR3 coding sequence is TGTGCCAGCAGCTTATATGACACTGAAGCTTTCTTT.

The chain is built from TRBV7-2 and TRBJ1-1; no reliable D call. The CDR3 has 13 amino acids. Germline lookup yields CDR1 SGHTA and CDR2 FQGNSA. V was pared by 2 bases and J by 1 base, with 5 bases between. In DNA, the CDR3 is TGTGCCAGCAGCTTATTGGCGAACACTGAAGCTTTCTTT. This sequence encodes CASSLLANTEAFF.

This clone was picked up a small number of times. The J gene is TRBJ2-5, the V gene TRBV5-6, with TRBD2 matching over 11 bases. Germline lookup yields CDR1 SGHDT and CDR2 YYEEEE. CDR3 length: 17 residues. V dropped 4 bases and J dropped 5; count of bases not matched to a gene: 13. The CDR3 sequence is CASSTRLAGSWEETQYF. CDR3 DNA sequence: TGTGCCAGCAGCACCCGACTAGCGGGGTCTTGGGAGGAGACCCAGTACTTC.

This chain connects TRBV7-9 to TRBJ1-2, with D unresolved. Germline CDR1 SEHNR, CDR2 FQNEAQ (reference sequence). The CDR3 totals 14 residues. V was clipped by 1 base and J by 2 bases, with 8 bases between them. CDR3 DNA sequence: TGTGCCAGCAGCTTAGGAGGTGAGAACTATGGCTACACCTTC. The encoded protein is CASSLGGENYGYTF.

This clone was counted once. The genes are TRBV6-5 and TRBJ1-1, with D unclear. The V gene's germline CDR1 is MNHEY and CDR2 SVGAGI. The CDR3 sequence is 13 residues long. Trimming stripped 7 bases from V and 1 base from J, with 10 bases between. The CDR3 bases are TGTGCCAGCAATTCTAGAGAGAACACTGAAGCTTTCTTT. Translating it yields CASNSRENTEAFF.

The chain couples TRBV27 to TRBJ2-5, with TRBD2 identical over 10 bases. The CDR3 has 16 amino acids. The junction had 3 bases not matched to a gene; V was cut back by 1 base and J by 1 base. The V gene's germline CDR1 is MNHEY and CDR2 SMNVEV (reference sequence). The CDR3 region has the DNA TGTGCCAGCAGTTTATTGCCTAGCGGGGGCCAAGAGACCCAGTACTTC. It encodes CASSLLPSGGQETQYF.

This clone occurred once. V usage is TRBV27 and J usage is TRBJ2-5; the match to TRBD1 covers 8 bases. V was clipped by 6 bases and J by 11 bases; unmatched bases: 11. Germline loops: CDR1 MNHEY, CDR2 SMNVEV (reference sequence). This CDR3 is built from 13 residues. Written as DNA, the CDR3 is TGTGCCAGCAGCGAGACAGGGGCGCACGGGCAGTACTTC. Amino acids: CASSETGAHGQYF.

The rearrangement joins TRBV4-3 to TRBJ1-2; D not certain. Trimming left V 1 base short and J 7 bases short, with 16 bases between. From germline, CDR1 is LGHNA and CDR2 YSLEER. This CDR3 spans 15 amino acids. This chain's CDR3 is CASSQGPNRGPGYTF. Here the CDR3 DNA reads TGCGCCAGCAGCCAAGGGCCAAATAGAGGGCCTGGCTACACCTTC.

The gene calls are TRBV28 and TRBJ2-5, with D maybe TRBD2 (5 bases). Trimming removed 6 bases at V and 5 bases at J, with 10 bases between. The germline V gene encodes CDR1 MDHEN and CDR2 SYDVKM. This CDR3 has 12 amino acids. The CDR3 protein is CASSHTGETQYF. The CDR3 DNA reads as TGTGCCAGCAGCCATACGGGGGAGACCCAGTACTTC.

This chain joins TRBV2 and TRBJ2-7, with 10 bases fitting TRBD2. In germline, CDR1 is SNHLY, CDR2 FYNNEI. The CDR3 sequence is 13 residues long. Trimming at V came to 9 bases and at J to 2 bases, leaving 4 bases not matched to a gene. The CDR3 DNA sequence: TGTGCCAGTGGACTAGCGGAGACCTACGAGCAGTACTTC. Translated, it gives CASGLAETYEQYF.